Detailed here is one TCR beta chain. Its antigen has not been determined. No base qualities exist here, and no much larger clone lies one base off it. The data were obtained in a study of blood T cell repertoires in COVID-19 (dated by TCRdb to 2020 to 2021). Study-wide context: Collaborator samples came from the United States, Italy and Spain and covered acute and convalescent phases of COVID-19. HLA class I and class II types, where available, came from metadata supplied by the sample provider rather than from assay-based typing. The samples were drawn from two sources: the first 160 participants of the ongoing ImmuneRACE study, and 1,200 or so subjects contributed by 6 global collaborators. The sample metadata nearly always contained a de-identified subject ID, COVID-19 status, age in years and sex. The repertoires were released in a freely available public database meant as a resource for research on the immune response to SARS-CoV-2. The prospective study material was composed of cDNA or gDNA derived from T cells, B-cell-depleted T cells, or PBMCs. The dataset comprised deeply sampled blood TCRbeta repertoires from subjects exposed to, actively infected with, or recovered from COVID-19.

Reading the germline V gene (reference sequence) gives CDR1 LGHDT and CDR2 YNNKEL. V and J are trimmed by 0 bases and 1 base, and the gene matches miss 4 bases of the junction. Taken from cysteine to phenylalanine, the CDR3 has 16 residues. Of all the DNA, just the CDR3 is kept, 48 bases in frame from base 1. The collaborating institutions used their own protocols to collect whole blood in K2EDTA tubes. For TCRbeta analysis, collaborators shipped samples as frozen whole blood, isolated PBMCs, or DNA extracted from either of those sample types. Results the study describes overall, beyond this receptor: The amount of clinical and demographic metadata varied by source and participant and was provided uncurated.

The immunoSEQ Assay, a bias-controlled multiplex PCR, was used to amplify TCRbeta CDR3 regions from genomic DNA. As for the authors' bioinformatics: The number of nucleated cells in each sample was estimated by amplification of reference gene primers within the assay. To quantify the absolute abundance of each unique TCRbeta CDR3 rearrangement, sequence reads were collapsed and filtered. For each sample, productive Simpson clonality was calculated as the square root of Simpson's diversity index over productive rearrangements. The immuneACCESS repertoire file appears here via TCRdb, limited to in-frame rearrangements. These files lack a portion of the clones; in checked studies, under half of the deficit traces to unresolved V genes, and the cause of the others is not known. The V and J calls and the clone size are those of that table, but D and trimming were determined from the DNA. The table for this sample lists some 40,000 clones; approximately 91% of them were counted only once. The ten top clones hold 2% to 2.5% of the sample.

The TCR originated in a human donor in a cohort sampled during active COVID-19. The sequencing sample was made of peripheral blood. The chain is made from TRBV3-1 (or the pseudogene TRBV3-2) and TRBJ2-5, with 8 bases matching TRBD2. The CDR3 in this case is CASSQDLAGSQETQYF. The sequenced DNA is TGTGCCAGCAGCCAAGATTTAGCGGGGAGCCAAGAGACCCAGTACTTC.